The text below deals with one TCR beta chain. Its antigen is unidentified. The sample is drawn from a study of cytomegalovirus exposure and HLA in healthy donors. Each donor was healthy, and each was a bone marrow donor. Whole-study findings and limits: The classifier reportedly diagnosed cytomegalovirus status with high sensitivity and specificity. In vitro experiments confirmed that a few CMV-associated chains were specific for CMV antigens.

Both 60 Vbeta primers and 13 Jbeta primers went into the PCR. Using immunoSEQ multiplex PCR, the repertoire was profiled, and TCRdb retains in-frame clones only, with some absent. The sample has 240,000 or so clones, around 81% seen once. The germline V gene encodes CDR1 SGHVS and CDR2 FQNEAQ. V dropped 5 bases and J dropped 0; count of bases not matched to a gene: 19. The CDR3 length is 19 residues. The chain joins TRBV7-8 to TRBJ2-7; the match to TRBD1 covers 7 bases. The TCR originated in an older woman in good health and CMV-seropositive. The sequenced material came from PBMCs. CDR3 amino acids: CASSRRRREGTVSSYEQYF. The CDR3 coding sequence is TGTGCCAGCAGCCGACGACGACGCGAGGGGACAGTGAGCTCCTACGAGCAGTACTTC.